This T cell receptor beta chain was captured in a study of shared T cell receptors in the human thymus. Trimming removed 1 base from V and 6 bases from J, with 13 bases in between. The CDR3 has 14 amino acids. Per germline, CDR1 LGHNT and CDR2 FRNRAP. The protocol was immunoSEQ multiplex PCR, while the TCRdb copy is restricted to in-frame clones and leaves out a portion. The profile shows some 660,000 clones, over 75% of them singletons. This clone occurred a few times. Another study also made use of these data, one on human thymus T cells.

Sequencing was carried out using thymocytes. This clonotype was obtained from a boy younger than two with a congenital heart defect. The chain is built from TRBV12-5 and TRBJ2-7; tentative D call: TRBD2 (6 bases). The CDR3: CASGLATSPFEQYF. CDR3 nucleotide sequence: TGTGCTAGTGGTTTGGCGACTAGTCCTTTCGAGCAGTACTTC.